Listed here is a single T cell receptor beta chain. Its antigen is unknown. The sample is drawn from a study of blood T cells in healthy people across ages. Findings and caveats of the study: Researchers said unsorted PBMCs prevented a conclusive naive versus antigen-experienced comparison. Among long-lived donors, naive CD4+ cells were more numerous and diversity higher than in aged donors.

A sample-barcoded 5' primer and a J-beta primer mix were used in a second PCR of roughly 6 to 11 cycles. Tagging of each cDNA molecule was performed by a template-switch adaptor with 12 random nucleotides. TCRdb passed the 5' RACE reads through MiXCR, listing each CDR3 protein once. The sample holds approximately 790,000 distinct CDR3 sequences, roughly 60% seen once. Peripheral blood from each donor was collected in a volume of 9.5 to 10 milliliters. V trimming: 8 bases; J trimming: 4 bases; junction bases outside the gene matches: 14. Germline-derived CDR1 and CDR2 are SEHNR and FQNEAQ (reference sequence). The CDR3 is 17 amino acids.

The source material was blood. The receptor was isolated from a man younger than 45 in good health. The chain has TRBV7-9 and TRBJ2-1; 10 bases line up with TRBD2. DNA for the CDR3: TGTGCCAGCCTTACGACTAGCGGGCCCCGAATATACAATGAGCAGTTCTTC. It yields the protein CASLTTSGPRIYNEQFF.